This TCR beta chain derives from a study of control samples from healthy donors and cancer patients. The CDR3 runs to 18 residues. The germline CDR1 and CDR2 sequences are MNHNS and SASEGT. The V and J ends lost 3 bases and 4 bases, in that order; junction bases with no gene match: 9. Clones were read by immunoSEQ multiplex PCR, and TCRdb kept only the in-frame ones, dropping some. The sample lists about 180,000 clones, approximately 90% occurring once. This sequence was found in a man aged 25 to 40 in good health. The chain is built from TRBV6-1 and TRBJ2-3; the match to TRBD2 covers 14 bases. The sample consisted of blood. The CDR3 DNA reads TGTGCCAGCAGTGAGACGCAAGGGACTAGCGGGAGATCAGATACGCAGTATTTT. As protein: CASSETQGTSGRSDTQYF.